These 8 T cell receptor beta chains share one sample of origin, sequenced in a study of somatic mutations in cytotoxic T cells in rheumatoid arthritis. Assay: immunoSEQ multiplex PCR; the TCRdb copy retains only in-frame clones and omits some. The repertoire holds 25,000 to 30,000 clones, with roughly 82% as singletons. The sequenced material came from CD8+ T cells sorted from blood. These receptors were obtained from a man aged 45-65 years in good health.

In nucleotides, the CDR3 is TGTGCCAGCAGCCAAGTGGCTAGCGAGTCCTACAATGAGCAGTTCTTC. This codes for CASSQVASESYNEQFF. This chain uses TRBV4-2 with TRBJ2-1, with a weak D call TRBD2 (6 bases). Trimming pared 1 base from V and 1 base from J, leaving 11 bases between. The V gene's germline CDR1 is LGHNA and CDR2 YNFKEQ. This CDR3 is 16 amino acids long.

In nucleotides, the CDR3 is TGTGCCAGCAGCCTTTTCGGAGGCGGGAGGGGCAATGAGCAGTTCTTC. Amino acid sequence: CASSLFGGGRGNEQFF. V gene TRBV13 combines with J gene TRBJ2-1, with 9 bases matching TRBD2. This CDR3 is 16 amino acids long. From germline, CDR1 is PRHDT and CDR2 FYEKMQ (reference sequence). V shed 5 bases, J shed 6 bases, and the junction held 11 bases outside the gene matches.

This clone is a singleton in its sample. The junction differs from germline at one of its ends, possibly a read error. This chain uses TRBV6-1 with TRBJ2-7; 14 bases fit TRBD2. CDR1 and CDR2 from the germline V gene are MNHNS and SASEGT. CDR3 length: 14 residues. The CDR3 DNA follows: TGTGCCAGCATTGAAGGGACTAGCGGGAGACAGCAGTACTTC. It translates to CASIEGTSGRQQYF.

Judged by abundance, this clone is medium-sized. The rearrangement links TRBV30 to TRBJ1-3, with 8 positions matching TRBD1. Germline V gene sequence: CDR1 GTSNPN, CDR2 SVGIG (reference sequence). V shed 1 base, J shed 9 bases, and the junction held 11 bases outside the gene matches. This CDR3 spans 15 amino acids. The chain's CDR3 is CAWSAAGGVRSTIYF. The DNA for the CDR3 is TGTGCCTGGAGTGCGGCAGGGGGCGTGCGGAGCACCATATATTTT.

CDR3 DNA: TGTGCCAGCAGCAGGCTAGGGAATGAGCAGTTCTTC. Residues: CASSRLGNEQFF. V gene TRBV7-9 combines with J gene TRBJ2-1; D is unresolved. The V end was cut by 5 bases, the J end by 7 bases, with 9 bases between. The CDR3 has 12 residues. The germline V gene has CDR1 SEHNR and CDR2 FQNEAQ (reference sequence).

The chain links TRBV7-9 to TRBJ1-1, with D unresolved. In germline, CDR1 is SEHNR, CDR2 FQNEAQ (reference sequence). CDR3 length: 11 amino acids. Trimming shortened V by 5 bases and J by 7 bases, and 8 bases separated the two germline ends. CDR3 loop: CASSPRIEAFF. For the CDR3, the DNA is TGTGCCAGCAGCCCCAGGATTGAAGCTTTCTTT.

The chain carries TRBV7-9 and TRBJ2-7, with a possible D match to TRBD2 (5 bases). Germline V gives CDR1 SEHNR, CDR2 FQNEAQ (reference sequence). The V and J ends lost 2 bases and 5 bases respectively, with 7 bases between them. The CDR3 has 12 residues. The CDR3 DNA reads TGTGCCAGCAGCTTAATGGAGGACGAGCAGTACTTC. This sequence encodes CASSLMEDEQYF.

This chain joins TRBV13 and TRBJ2-7; D not resolved. Between the trimmed V and J ends, which lost 5 bases and 3 bases, there was a span of 14 bases. The CDR3 runs 14 residues. CDR1 and CDR2 from the germline V gene are PRHDT and FYEKMQ (reference sequence). The CDR3 DNA is TGTGCCAGCAGCCCGCCCTCCGGGCGCTACGAGCAGTACTTC. This codes for CASSPPSGRYEQYF.